The subject of this entry is one T cell receptor (beta chain). What it binds is not known. The data stem from a study of CD8+ T cells in alopecia areata. Study at large: Tofacitinib treatment spanned 6 to 18 months, with 6 months off drug afterward.

The CDR3 has 18 residues. Germline trimming cut 5 bases from V and 0 bases from J; bases unmatched to any gene: 9. Germline V gives CDR1 SNHLY, CDR2 FYNNEI. As for treatment: oral pan-JAK inhibitor, 5-10 mg twice daily. Sorting of PBMCs yielded the CD4+ and CD8+ T cells. RNA extraction and reverse transcription yielded cDNA as sequencing template. Generated by immunoSEQ multiplex PCR, the TCRdb table keeps only in-frame clones and is missing some. The sample contains more than 90,000 clones, around 53% of which appear only once. Study results and caveats: The treated group had a single nonresponder, limiting CD8+ expansion-response conclusions. Lesional scalp, notably in alopecia totalis/universalis, had clonality above that of normal scalp.

The source of this sequence is a human donor with alopecia areata. The rearrangement uses TRBV2 and TRBJ2-1; TRBD2 matches 11 bases. Sequencing was performed on CD8+ T cells sorted from blood, taken at week 24, from a patient treated with tofacitinib. CDR3 sequence (DNA): TGTGCCAGCAGTATAGCGGGGGGGCCTTTGAGCTCCTACAATGAGCAGTTCTTC. Translated, it gives CASSIAGGPLSSYNEQFF.